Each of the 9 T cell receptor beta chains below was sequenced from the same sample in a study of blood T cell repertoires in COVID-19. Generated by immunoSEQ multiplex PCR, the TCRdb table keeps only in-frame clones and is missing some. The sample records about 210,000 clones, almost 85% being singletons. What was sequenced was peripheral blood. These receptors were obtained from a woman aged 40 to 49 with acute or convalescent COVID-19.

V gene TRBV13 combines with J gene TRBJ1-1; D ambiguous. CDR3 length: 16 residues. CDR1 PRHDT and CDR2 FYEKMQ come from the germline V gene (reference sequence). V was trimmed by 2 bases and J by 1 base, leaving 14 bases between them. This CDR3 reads CASSLKVTVGNTEAFF. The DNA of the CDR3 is TGTGCCAGCAGCTTAAAAGTAACAGTGGGGAACACTGAAGCTTTCTTT.

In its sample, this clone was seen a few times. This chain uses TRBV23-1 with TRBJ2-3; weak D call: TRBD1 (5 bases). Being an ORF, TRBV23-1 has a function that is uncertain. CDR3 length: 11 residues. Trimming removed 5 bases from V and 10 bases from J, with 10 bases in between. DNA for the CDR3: TGCGCCAGCAGTTTCAAAGGGGCGCAGTATTTT. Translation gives CASSFKGAQYF.

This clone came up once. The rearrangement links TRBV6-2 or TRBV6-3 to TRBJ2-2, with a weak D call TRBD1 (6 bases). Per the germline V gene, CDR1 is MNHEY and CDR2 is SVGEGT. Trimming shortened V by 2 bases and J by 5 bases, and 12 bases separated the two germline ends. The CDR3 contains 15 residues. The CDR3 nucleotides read TGTGCCAGCAGTTACGGGCAGGGGATAACCGGGGAGCTGTTTTTT. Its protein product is CASSYGQGITGELFF.

This chain's CDR3 is CASSLASGMVNTQYF. CDR3 nucleotides: TGTGCCAGTAGTCTGGCTAGCGGGATGGTGAATACGCAGTATTTT. The V call is TRBV19, the J call TRBJ2-3, with 9 positions matching TRBD2. Germline values: CDR1 LNHDA, CDR2 SQIVND (reference sequence). V dropped 5 bases and J dropped 7; count of bases not matched to a gene: 10. The CDR3 spans 15 residues.

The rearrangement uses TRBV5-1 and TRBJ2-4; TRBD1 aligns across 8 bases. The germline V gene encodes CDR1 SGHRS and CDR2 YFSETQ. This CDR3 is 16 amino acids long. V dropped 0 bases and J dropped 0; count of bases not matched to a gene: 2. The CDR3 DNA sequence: TGCGCCAGCAGCTTGGGACAGGGGTTAGCCAAAAACATTCAGTACTTC. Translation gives CASSLGQGLAKNIQYF.

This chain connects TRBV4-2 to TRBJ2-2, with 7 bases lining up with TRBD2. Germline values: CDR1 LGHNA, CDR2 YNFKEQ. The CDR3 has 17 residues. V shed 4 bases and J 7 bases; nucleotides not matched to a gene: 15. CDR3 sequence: CASSRSPGTTLGGELFF. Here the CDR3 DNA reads TGTGCCAGCAGCCGAAGTCCCGGGACTACCCTCGGCGGGGAGCTGTTTTTT.

The CDR3 sequence is CASSLFPGATHEQFF. In DNA form, the CDR3 reads TGTGCCAGCAGTTTATTTCCGGGAGCCACTCATGAGCAGTTCTTC. The rearrangement uses TRBV27 and TRBJ2-1, with a weak D call TRBD2 (6 bases). Germline loops: CDR1 MNHEY, CDR2 SMNVEV (reference sequence). The length of the CDR3 is 15 residues. V gave up 1 base and J gave up 8 bases, with 15 bases separating them.

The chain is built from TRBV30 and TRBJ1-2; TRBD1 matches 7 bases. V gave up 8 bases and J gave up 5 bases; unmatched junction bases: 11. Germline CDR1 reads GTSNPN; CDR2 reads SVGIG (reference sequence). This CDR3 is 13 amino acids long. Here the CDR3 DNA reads TGTGCCCATCGGACAGGACTGACGTATGGCTACACCTTC. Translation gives CAHRTGLTYGYTF.

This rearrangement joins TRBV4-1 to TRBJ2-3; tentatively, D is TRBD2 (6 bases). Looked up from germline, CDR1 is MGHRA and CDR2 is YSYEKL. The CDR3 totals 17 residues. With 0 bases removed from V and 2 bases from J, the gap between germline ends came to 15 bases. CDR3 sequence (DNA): TGCGCCAGCAGCCAAGAAGGAGGGATTGGGGCCACAGATACGCAGTATTTT. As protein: CASSQEGGIGATDTQYF.